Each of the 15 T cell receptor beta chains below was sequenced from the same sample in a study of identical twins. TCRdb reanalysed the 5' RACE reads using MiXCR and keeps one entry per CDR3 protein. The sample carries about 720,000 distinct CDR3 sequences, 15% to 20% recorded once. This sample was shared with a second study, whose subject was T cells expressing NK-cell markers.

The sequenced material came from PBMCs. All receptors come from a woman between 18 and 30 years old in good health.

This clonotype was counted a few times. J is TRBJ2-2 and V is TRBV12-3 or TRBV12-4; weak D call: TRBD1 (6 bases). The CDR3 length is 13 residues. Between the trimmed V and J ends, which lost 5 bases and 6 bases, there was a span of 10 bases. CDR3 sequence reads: CASSNHRAGELFF. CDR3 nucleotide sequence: TGTGCCAGCAGTAACCACAGGGCCGGGGAGCTGTTTTTT.

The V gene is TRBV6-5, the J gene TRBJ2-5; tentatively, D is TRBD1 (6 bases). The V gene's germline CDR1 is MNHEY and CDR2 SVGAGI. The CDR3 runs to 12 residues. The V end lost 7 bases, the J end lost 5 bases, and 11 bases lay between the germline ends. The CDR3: CASKDTGETQYF. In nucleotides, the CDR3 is TGTGCCAGCAAGGACACAGGGGAGACCCAGTACTTC.

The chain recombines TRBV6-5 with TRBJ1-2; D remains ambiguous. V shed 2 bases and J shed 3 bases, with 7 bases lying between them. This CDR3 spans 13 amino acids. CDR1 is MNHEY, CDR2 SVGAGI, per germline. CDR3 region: CASSYNADYGYTF. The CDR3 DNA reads TGTGCCAGCAGTTACAACGCGGACTATGGCTACACCTTC.

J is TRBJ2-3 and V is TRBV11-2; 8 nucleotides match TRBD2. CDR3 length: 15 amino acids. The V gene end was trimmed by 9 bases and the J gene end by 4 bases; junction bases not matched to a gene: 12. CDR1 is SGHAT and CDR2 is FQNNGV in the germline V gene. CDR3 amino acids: CASSATAGEADTQYF. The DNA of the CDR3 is TGTGCCAGTAGTGCGACAGCGGGGGAGGCAGATACGCAGTATTTT.

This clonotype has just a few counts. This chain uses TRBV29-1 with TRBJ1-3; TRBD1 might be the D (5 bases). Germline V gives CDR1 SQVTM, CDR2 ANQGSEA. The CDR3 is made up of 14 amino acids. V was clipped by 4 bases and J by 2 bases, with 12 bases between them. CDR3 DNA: TGCAGCGTTGTAAACCAGGGCACTGGAAACACCATATATTTT. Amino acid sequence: CSVVNQGTGNTIYF.

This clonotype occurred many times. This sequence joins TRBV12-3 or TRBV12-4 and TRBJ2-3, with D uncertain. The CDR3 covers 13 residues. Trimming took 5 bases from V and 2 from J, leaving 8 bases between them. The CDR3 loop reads CASSVRYTDTQYF. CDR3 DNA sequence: TGTGCCAGCAGTGTTCGTTACACAGATACGCAGTATTTT.

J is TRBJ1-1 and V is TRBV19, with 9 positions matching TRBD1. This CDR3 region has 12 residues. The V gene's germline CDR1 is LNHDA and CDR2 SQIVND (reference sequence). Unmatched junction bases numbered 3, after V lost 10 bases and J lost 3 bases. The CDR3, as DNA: TGTGCCACCCGGGACAGGGACACTGAAGCTTTCTTT. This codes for CATRDRDTEAFF. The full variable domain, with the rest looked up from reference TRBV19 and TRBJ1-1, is DGGITQSPKYLFRKEGQNVTLSCEQNLNHDAMYWYRQDPGQGLRLIYYSQIVNDFQKGDIAEGYSVSREKKESFPLTVTSAQKNPTAFYLCATRDRDTEAFFGQGTRLTVV.

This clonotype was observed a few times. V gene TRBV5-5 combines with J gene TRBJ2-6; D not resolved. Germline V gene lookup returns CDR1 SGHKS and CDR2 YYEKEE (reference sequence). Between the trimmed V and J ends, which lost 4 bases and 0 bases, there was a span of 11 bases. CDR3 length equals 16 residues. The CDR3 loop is CASSVDVLSGANVLTF. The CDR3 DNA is TGTGCCAGCAGCGTGGACGTACTCTCTGGGGCCAACGTCCTGACTTTC.

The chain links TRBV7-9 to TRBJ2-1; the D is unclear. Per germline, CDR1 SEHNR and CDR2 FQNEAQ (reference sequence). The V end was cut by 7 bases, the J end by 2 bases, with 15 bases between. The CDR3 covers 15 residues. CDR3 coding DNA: TGTGCCAGCATTCCCGGCAAGTCACCCTACAATGAGCAGTTCTTC. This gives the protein CASIPGKSPYNEQFF.

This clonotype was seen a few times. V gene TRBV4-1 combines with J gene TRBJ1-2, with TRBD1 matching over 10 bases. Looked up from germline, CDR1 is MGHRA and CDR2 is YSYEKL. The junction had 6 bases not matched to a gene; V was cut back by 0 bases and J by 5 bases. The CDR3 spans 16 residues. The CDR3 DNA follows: TGCGCCAGCAGCCAAGAGGGGGACAGGGGACTGTATGGCTACACCTTC. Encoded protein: CASSQEGDRGLYGYTF.

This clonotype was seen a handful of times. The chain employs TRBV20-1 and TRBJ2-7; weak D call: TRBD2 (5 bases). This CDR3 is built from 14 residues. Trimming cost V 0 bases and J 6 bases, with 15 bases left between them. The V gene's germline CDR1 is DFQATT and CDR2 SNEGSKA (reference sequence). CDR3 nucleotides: TGCAGTGCTAGAGATACGGACTGGAATCTCGAGCAGTACTTC. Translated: CSARDTDWNLEQYF.

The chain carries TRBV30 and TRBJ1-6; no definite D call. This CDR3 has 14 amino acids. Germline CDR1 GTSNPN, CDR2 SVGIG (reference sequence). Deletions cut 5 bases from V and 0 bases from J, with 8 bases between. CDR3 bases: TGTGCCTGGGCCGGGAGCTCCTATAATTCACCCCTCCACTTT. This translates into CAWAGSSYNSPLHF.

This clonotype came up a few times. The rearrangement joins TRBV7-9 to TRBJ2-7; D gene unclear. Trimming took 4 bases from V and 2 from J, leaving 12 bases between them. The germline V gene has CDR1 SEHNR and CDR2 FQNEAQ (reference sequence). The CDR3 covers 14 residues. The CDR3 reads CASSSPDGTYEQYF. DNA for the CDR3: TGTGCCAGCAGCTCCCCCGACGGCACCTACGAGCAGTACTTC. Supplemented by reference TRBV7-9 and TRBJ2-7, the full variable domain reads DTGVSQNPRHKITKRGQNVTFRCDPISEHNRLYWYRQTLGQGPEFLTYFQNEAQLEKSRLLSDRFSAERPKGSFSTLEIQRTEQGDSAMYLCASSSPDGTYEQYFGPGTRLTVT.

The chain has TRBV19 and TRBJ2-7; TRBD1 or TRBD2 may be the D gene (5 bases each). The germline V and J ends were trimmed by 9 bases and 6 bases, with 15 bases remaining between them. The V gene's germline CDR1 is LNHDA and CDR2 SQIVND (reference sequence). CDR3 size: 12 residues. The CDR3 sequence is CASRNRDLEQYF. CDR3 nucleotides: TGTGCCAGCCGTAACCGGGACCTCGAGCAGTACTTC.

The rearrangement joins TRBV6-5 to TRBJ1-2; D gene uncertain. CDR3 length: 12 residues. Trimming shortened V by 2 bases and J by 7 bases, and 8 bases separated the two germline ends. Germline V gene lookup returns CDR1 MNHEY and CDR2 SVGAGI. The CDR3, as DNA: TGTGCCAGCAGTTACCGAGGATTTGGCTACACCTTC. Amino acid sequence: CASSYRGFGYTF.